The T cell receptor (beta chain) under discussion was sequenced for a study of blood T cell repertoires in COVID-19. Two negative PCRs, clearance, or symptom resolution were required of recovered Cohort 3 donors. Assay used: immunoSEQ multiplex PCR; TCRdb lists only in-frame clones, some missing. Found here are roughly 250,000 clones, 80% to 90% of them singletons; the top ten hold about 2.2%. The CDR3 is 15 residues long. Germline V lookup: CDR1 MNHEY, CDR2 SMNVEV (reference sequence). With 6 bases removed from V and 2 bases from J, the gap between germline ends came to 16 bases. The gene calls are TRBV27 and TRBJ1-1; the D gene is possibly TRBD1 (6 bases). The receptor's source is a woman aged 18-29 years who had recovered from COVID-19. Sequenced: PBMCs or T cells enriched from blood (not recorded which). This CDR3 reads CASSPLPRGNTEAFF. CDR3 sequence (DNA): TGTGCCAGCAGCCCACTCCCCAGGGGAAACACTGAAGCTTTCTTT.